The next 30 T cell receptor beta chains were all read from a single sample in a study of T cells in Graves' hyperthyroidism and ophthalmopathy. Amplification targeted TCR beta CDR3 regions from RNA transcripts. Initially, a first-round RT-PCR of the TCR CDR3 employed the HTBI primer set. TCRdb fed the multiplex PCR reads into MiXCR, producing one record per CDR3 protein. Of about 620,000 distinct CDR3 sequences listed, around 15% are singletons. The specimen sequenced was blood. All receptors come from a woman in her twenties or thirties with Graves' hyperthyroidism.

The CDR3: CASSLKTGGYNNQPQHF. CDR3 in DNA: TGTGCCAGCAGCTTAAAGACAGGGGGCTATAACAATCAGCCCCAGCATTTT. V is TRBV5-8 and J is TRBJ1-5; TRBD1 matches at 10 bases. This CDR3 has 17 amino acids. With 2 bases clipped from V and 3 bases from J, the junction kept 8 bases outside the gene matches. In germline, CDR1 is SGHTS, CDR2 YDEGEE.

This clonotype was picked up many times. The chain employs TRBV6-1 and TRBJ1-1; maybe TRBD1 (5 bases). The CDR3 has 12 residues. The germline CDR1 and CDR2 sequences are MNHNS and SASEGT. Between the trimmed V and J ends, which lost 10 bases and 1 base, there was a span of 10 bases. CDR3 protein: CATPGGNTEAFF. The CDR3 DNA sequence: TGTGCCACCCCCGGGGGGAACACTGAAGCTTTCTTT.

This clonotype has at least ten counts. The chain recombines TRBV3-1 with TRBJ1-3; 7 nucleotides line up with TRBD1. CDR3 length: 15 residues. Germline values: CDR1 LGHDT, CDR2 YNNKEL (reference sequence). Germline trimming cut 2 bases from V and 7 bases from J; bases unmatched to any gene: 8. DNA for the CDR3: TGTGCCAGCAGCCAACCCGGGACCAGGGGGAACACCATATATTTT. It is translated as CASSQPGTRGNTIYF.

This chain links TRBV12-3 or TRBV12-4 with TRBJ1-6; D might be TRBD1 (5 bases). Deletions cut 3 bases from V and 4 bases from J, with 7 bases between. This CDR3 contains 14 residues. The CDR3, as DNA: TGTGCCAGCAGTTTCGGGGGGTATAATTCACCCCTCCACTTT. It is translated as CASSFGGYNSPLHF.

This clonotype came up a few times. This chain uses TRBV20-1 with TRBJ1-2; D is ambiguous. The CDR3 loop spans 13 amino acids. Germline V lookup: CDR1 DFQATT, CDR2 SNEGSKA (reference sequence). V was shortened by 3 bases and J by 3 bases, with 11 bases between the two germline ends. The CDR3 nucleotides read TGCAGTGCTAGCGGCAGGCCGGACTATGGCTACACCTTC. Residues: CSASGRPDYGYTF.

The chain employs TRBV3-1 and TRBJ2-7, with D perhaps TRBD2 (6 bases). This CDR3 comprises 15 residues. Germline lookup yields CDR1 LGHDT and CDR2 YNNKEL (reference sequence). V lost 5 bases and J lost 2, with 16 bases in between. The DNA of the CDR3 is TGTGCCAGCAGCGAGGGAACTTGGGGGGCCTACGAGCAGTACTTC. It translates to CASSEGTWGAYEQYF.

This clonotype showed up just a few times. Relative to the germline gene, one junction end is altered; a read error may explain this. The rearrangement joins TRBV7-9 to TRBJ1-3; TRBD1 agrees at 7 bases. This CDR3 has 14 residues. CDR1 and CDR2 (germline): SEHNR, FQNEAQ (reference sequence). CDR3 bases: TGTGCCAGCAACTTAGACACAGGGGTGAACACCATATATTTT. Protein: CASNLDTGVNTIYF.

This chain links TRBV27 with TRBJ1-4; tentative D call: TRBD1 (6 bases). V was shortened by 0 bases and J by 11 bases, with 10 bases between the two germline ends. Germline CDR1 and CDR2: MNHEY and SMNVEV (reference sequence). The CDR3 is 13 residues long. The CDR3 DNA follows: TGTGCCAGCAGTTTATCAGCTCAGGGGAAACTGTTTTTT. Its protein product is CASSLSAQGKLFF.

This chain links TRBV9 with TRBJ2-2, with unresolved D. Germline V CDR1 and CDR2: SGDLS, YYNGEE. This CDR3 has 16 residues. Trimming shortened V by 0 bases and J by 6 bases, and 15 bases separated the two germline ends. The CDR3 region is CASSVGEGTDAGELFF. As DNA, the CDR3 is TGTGCCAGCAGCGTAGGGGAAGGAACTGACGCCGGGGAGCTGTTTTTT.

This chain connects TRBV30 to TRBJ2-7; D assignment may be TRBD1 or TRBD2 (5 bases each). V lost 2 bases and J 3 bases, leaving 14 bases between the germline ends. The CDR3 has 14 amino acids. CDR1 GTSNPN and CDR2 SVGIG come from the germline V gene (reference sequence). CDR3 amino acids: CAWSYRLDYYEQYF. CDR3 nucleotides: TGTGCCTGGAGTTACAGGTTAGACTACTACGAGCAGTACTTC.

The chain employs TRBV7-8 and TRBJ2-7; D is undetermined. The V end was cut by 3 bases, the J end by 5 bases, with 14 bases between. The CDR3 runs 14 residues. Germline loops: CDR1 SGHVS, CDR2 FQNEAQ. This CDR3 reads CASSFSMVLDEQYF. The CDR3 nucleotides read TGTGCCAGCAGCTTTTCGATGGTTCTCGACGAGCAGTACTTC.

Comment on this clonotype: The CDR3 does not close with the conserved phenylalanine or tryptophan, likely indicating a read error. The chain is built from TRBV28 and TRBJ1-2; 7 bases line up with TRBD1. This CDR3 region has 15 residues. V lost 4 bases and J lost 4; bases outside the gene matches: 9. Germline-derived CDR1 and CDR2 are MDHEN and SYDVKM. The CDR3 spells CASSSGETGIYGYTL. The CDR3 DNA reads TGTGCCAGCAGTTCGGGCGAGACAGGGATCTATGGCTACACCCTC.

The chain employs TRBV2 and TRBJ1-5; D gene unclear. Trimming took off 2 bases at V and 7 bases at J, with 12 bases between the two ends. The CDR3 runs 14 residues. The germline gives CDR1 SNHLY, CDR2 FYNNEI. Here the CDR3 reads CASSELAGSQPQHF. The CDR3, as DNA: TGTGCCAGCAGTGAACTGGCCGGTTCCCAGCCCCAGCATTTT. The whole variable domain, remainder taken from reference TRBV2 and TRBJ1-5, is EPEVTQTPSHQVTQMGQEVILRCVPISNHLYFYWYRQILGQKVEFLVSFYNNEISEKSEIFDDQFSVERPDGSNFTLKIRSTKLEDSAMYFCASSELAGSQPQHFGDGTRLSIL.

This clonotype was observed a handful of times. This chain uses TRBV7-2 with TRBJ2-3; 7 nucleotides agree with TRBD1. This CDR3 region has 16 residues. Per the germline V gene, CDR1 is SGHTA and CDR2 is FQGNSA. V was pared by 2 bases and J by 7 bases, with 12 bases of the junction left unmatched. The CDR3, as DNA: TGTGCCAGCAGCTTAAGGGGCCTCAGGGGGTGGAATACGCAGTATTTT. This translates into CASSLRGLRGWNTQYF.

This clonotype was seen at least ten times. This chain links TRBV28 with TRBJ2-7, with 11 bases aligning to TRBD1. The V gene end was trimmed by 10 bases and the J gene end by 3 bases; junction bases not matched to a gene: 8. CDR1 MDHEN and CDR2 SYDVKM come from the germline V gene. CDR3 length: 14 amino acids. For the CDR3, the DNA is TGTGCCATCAACCGGGACAGGGGGATCTACGAGCAGTACTTC. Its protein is CAINRDRGIYEQYF.

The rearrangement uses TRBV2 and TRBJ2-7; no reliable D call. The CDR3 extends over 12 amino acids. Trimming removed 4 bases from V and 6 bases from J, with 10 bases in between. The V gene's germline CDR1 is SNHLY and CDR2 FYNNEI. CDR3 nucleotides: TGTGCCAGCAGTGCAGAGAGACGCGAGCAGTACTTC. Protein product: CASSAERREQYF.

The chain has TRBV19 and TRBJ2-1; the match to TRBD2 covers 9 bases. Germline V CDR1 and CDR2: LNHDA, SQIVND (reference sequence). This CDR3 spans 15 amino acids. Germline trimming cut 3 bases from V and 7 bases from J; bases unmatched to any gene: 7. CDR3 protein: CASSISGSTANEQFF. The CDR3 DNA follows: TGTGCCAGTAGTATTAGCGGGAGTACGGCTAATGAGCAGTTCTTC.

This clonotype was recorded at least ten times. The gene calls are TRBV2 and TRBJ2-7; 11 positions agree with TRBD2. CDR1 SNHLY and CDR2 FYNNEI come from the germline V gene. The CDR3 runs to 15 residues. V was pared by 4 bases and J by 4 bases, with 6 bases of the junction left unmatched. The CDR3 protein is CASSGLAGPNYEQYF. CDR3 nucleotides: TGTGCCAGCAGTGGACTAGCGGGACCAAATTACGAGCAGTACTTC. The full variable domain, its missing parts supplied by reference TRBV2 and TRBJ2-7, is EPEVTQTPSHQVTQMGQEVILRCVPISNHLYFYWYRQILGQKVEFLVSFYNNEISEKSEIFDDQFSVERPDGSNFTLKIRSTKLEDSAMYFCASSGLAGPNYEQYFGPGTRLTVT.

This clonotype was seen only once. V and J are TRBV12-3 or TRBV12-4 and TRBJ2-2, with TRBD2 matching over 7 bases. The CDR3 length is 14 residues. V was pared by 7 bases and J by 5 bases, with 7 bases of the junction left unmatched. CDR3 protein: CASTGGGWTGELFF. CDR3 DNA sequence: TGTGCCAGCACCGGCGGGGGTTGGACCGGGGAGCTGTTTTTT.

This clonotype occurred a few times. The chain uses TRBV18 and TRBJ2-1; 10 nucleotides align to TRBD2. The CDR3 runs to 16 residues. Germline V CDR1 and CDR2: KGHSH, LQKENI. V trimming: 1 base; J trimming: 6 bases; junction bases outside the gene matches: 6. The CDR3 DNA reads TGTGCCAGCTCACCACTAGCGGGAGGAGGCTTCAATGAGCAGTTCTTC. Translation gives CASSPLAGGGFNEQFF.

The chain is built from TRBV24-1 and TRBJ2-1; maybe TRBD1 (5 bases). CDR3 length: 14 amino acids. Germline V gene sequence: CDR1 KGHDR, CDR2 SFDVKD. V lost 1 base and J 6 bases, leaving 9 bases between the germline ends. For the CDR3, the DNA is TGTGCCACCAGTGATTTTCAGGGTACCAATGAGCAGTTCTTC. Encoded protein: CATSDFQGTNEQFF.

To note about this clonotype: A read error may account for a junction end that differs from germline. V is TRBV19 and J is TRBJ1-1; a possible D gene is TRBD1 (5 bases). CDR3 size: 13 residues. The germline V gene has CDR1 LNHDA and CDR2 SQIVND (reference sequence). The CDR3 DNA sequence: TGTGCCACCCAGGGCCCCCTGGACACTGAAACTTTCTTT. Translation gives CATQGPLDTETFF.

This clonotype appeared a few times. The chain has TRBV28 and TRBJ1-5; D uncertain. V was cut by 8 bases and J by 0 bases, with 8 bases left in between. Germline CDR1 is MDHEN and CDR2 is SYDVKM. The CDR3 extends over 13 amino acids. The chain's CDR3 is CASAAYSNQPQHF. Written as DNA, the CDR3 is TGTGCCAGCGCCGCTTATAGCAATCAGCCCCAGCATTTT.

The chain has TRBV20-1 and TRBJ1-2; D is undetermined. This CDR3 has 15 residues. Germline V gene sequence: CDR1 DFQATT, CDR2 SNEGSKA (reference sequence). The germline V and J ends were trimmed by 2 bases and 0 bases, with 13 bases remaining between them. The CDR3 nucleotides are TGCAGTGCTAGATGGGCACCTCGACCTAACTATGGCTACACCTTC. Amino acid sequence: CSARWAPRPNYGYTF.

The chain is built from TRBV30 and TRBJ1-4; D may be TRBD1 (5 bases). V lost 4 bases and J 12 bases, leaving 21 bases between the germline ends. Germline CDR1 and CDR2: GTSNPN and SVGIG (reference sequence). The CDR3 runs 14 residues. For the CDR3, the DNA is TGTGCCTGGAACACTGGGACCGAAGGAGGGGAACTGTTTTTT. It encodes CAWNTGTEGGELFF.

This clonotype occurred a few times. CDR3 in amino acids: CASIPGPGYNQPQHF. CDR3 DNA sequence: TGTGCCAGTATCCCAGGCCCAGGGTACAATCAGCCCCAGCATTTT. The chain employs TRBV19 and TRBJ1-5, with D possibly being TRBD1 (5 bases). Germline V CDR1 and CDR2: LNHDA, SQIVND (reference sequence). Trimming cost V 7 bases and J 3 bases, with 16 bases left between them. The CDR3 has 15 amino acids.

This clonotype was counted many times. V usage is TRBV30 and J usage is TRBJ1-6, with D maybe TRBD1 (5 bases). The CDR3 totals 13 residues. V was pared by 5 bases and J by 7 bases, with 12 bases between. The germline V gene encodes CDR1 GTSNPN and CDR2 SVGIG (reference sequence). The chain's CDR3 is CAWEGRGNSPLHF. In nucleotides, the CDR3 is TGTGCCTGGGAGGGGAGAGGCAATTCACCCCTCCACTTT.

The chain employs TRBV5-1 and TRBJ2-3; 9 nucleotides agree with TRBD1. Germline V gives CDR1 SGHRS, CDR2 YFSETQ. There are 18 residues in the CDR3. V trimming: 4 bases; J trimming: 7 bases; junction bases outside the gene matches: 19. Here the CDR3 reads CASSRGFREDRGMNTQYF. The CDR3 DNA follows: TGCGCCAGCAGCCGGGGGTTTCGCGAGGACAGGGGTATGAATACGCAGTATTTT.

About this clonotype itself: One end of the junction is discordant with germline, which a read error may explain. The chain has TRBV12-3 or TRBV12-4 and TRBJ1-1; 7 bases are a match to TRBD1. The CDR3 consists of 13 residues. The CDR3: CASGGQIYTEAFF. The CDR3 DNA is TGCGCCAGCGGGGGACAGATTTACACTGAAGCTTTCTTT.

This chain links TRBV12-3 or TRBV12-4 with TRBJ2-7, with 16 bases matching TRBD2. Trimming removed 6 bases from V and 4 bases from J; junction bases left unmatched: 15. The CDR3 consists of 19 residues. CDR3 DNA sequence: TGTGCCAGCAGCCCCCCCTCGGGACTAGCGGGAGGGCCGATGTACGAGCAGTACTTC. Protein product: CASSPPSGLAGGPMYEQYF.